A selection of T cell receptor beta chains follows, all from one sample in a study of shared clonotypes between healthy human individuals. The protocol was immunoSEQ multiplex PCR, while the TCRdb copy is restricted to in-frame clones and leaves out a portion. Of a few million clones in the sample, 80% to 95% are singletons; the top ten hold 0.3% to 0.4%. Sequenced material: naive CD4+ T cells from PBMCs. Source of these receptors: a man between 18 and 35 years old in good health. Some clones in this sample may be carry-over from other donors' samples. CDR3s include the opening cysteine and the closing phenylalanine or tryptophan. A D gene is named only where the DNA matches it firmly. Not all rows give a size; the values are once, few, many and, for expanded clones, a class.

d_call,clone_size,j_call,v_call,cdr3_nt,cdr3_aa
.,.,TRBJ2-7,TRBV29-1,TGCAGCGTTGCACGTCGGCAAGGGCCCAACGACGAGCAGTACTTC,CSVARRQGPNDEQYF
TRBD2,.,TRBJ2-7,TRBV7-9,TGTGCCAGCAGCCTACGCGCGGGAGGGCAAAACTACGAGCAGTACTTC,CASSLRAGGQNYEQYF
.,.,TRBJ1-3,TRBV5-1,TGCGCCAGCAGCTTGGCGCCGCTGGGGGCTGGTGGAAACACCATATATTTT,CASSLAPLGAGGNTIYF
.,.,TRBJ1-1,TRBV14,TGTGCCAGCAGCCAAGCCGGGGGACGGGGTGAAGCTTTCTTT,CASSQAGGRGEAFF
.,.,TRBJ1-4,TRBV19,TGTGCCAGTAGTATAGGGCTCCGGGGGAATGAAAAACTGTTTTTT,CASSIGLRGNEKLFF
TRBD1,.,TRBJ2-7,TRBV30,TGCGCCTGGACCCGCCCAGGGACAGCCACCGAGCAGTACTTC,CAWTRPGTATEQYF
TRBD1,.,TRBJ1-5,TRBV7-3,TGTGCCAGCAGCTTCGCAGGGGGTCAGCCCCAGCATTTT,CASSFAGGQPQHF
.,.,TRBJ2-2,TRBV27,TGTGCCAGCAGTTTATCGCAGGGGACCGGGGAGCTGTTTTTT,CASSLSQGTGELFF
TRBD2,.,TRBJ2-1,TRBV10-3,TGTGCCATCAGTGTATTAGACGGGGTAGTAGCGGGAGCCAACAATGAGCAGTTCTTC,CAISVLDGVVAGANNEQFF
TRBD1,.,TRBJ1-1,TRBV6-6,TGTGCCAGCAGTGGAAGGGGACAGGGGGGGACTGAAGCTTTCTTT,CASSGRGQGGTEAFF
.,once,TRBJ2-3,TRBV11-2,TGTGCCAGCAGCTTAGACCGGACAGATACGCAGTATTTT,CASSLDRTDTQYF
.,.,TRBJ2-7,TRBV29-1,TGCAGCGTTGTAGGTCAGGGCTCCACCCGCTACGAGCAGTACTTC,CSVVGQGSTRYEQYF
.,.,TRBJ1-5,TRBV2,TGTGCCAGCAGTTCTCAGGGAAGCAATCAGCCCCAGCATTTT,CASSSQGSNQPQHF
.,once,TRBJ2-7,TRBV28,TGTGCCAGCAGTTTATATTGGGCCTACGAGCAGTACTTC,CASSLYWAYEQYF
TRBD2,.,TRBJ2-7,TRBV18,TGTGCCAGCTCACCCCCGGAGGGCGGGAGAGGCGAGCAGTACTTC,CASSPPEGGRGEQYF
.,.,TRBJ1-3,TRBV28,TGTGCCAGCAGCCTCTCGGGGGGTGCTGGAAACACCATATATTTT,CASSLSGGAGNTIYF
.,.,TRBJ2-6,TRBV6-5,TGTGCCAGCAGTACCTCTGGGGCCAACGTCCTGACTTTC,CASSTSGANVLTF
.,.,TRBJ2-2,TRBV12-5,TGTGCTAGTGGTTTGGTCGAAGGGAGAACCGGGGAGCTGTTTTTT,CASGLVEGRTGELFF
.,.,TRBJ1-4,TRBV2,TGTGCCAGCACCCCGGTGTGGGCCCTTAATGAAAAACTGTTTTTT,CASTPVWALNEKLFF
.,.,TRBJ2-4,TRBV7-9,TGTGCCAGCAGCTTAATGCGAAACATTCAGTACTTC,CASSLMRNIQYF
.,.,TRBJ1-5,TRBV2,TGTGCCAGCAGTGGGGCAGGGGATCAGCCCCAGCATTTT,CASSGAGDQPQHF
.,.,TRBJ2-7,TRBV6-6,TGTGCCAGCAGTTACTCTCAAAGTCCCTACGAGCAGTACTTC,CASSYSQSPYEQYF
.,.,TRBJ2-2,TRBV5-4,TGTGCCAGCAGCCCCGGGACGTCTGCGAACACCGGGGAGCTGTTTTTT,CASSPGTSANTGELFF
.,.,TRBJ2-1,TRBV5-1,TGCGCCAGCAGCTTGCATGGGGGCGATGAGCAGTTCTTC,CASSLHGGDEQFF
TRBD1,.,TRBJ2-3,TRBV5-8,TGTGCCAGCAGCCCCGGACAGGGCGGGGATACGCAGTATTTT,CASSPGQGGDTQYF
.,.,TRBJ1-1,TRBV7-9,TGTGCCAGCAGCTTAGATGGATCCAGGAACACTGAAGCTTTCTTT,CASSLDGSRNTEAFF
.,.,TRBJ2-7,TRBV5-6,TGTGCCAGCAGCTCTCGGGTCCCGGGCGAGCAGTACTTC,CASSSRVPGEQYF
.,.,TRBJ2-3,TRBV9,TGTGCCAGCAGCGTAGTGGATAGCGTGGATACGCAGTATTTT,CASSVVDSVDTQYF
.,.,TRBJ2-5,TRBV2,TGTGCCAGCGGAAGATATACCGTGGAGACCCAGTACTTC,CASGRYTVETQYF
.,.,TRBJ1-5,TRBV27,TGTGCCAGCAGTGTCTGGGGGCGGGAATATAGCAATCAGCCCCAGCATTTT,CASSVWGREYSNQPQHF
TRBD1,.,TRBJ1-5,TRBV28,TGTGCCACCCATCCGGGACAGGGGACTTTCAATCAGCCCCAGCATTTT,CATHPGQGTFNQPQHF
.,.,TRBJ2-7,TRBV9,TGTGCCAGCAGTGCAGGATTATCCTACGAGCAGTACTTC,CASSAGLSYEQYF
TRBD1,.,TRBJ2-3,TRBV4-2,TGTGCCAGCAGCCAAGGGGAACGGAGAGGGGGCGATACGCAGTATTTT,CASSQGERRGGDTQYF
TRBD1,.,TRBJ1-1,TRBV7-9,TGTGCCAGCAGCGCGACCAGGGGGGGAACTGAAGCTTTCTTT,CASSATRGGTEAFF
TRBD1,.,TRBJ2-5,TRBV6-1,TGTGCCAGCAGTCCGACAGGGGGCAACCAAGAGACCCAGTACTTC,CASSPTGGNQETQYF
TRBD2,.,TRBJ2-1,TRBV5-1,TGCGCCAGCAGCCCCTTAGTAGCGGGGAGCTCCTACAATGAGCAGTTCTTC,CASSPLVAGSSYNEQFF
.,.,TRBJ2-4,TRBV5-8,TGTGCCAGCAGGGGGAGCGGAAACATTCAGTACTTC,CASRGSGNIQYF
.,.,TRBJ2-2,TRBV29-1,TGCAGTGTATCAGGGACCGGGGAGCTGTTTTTT,CSVSGTGELFF
.,.,TRBJ2-1,TRBV5-1,TGCGCCAGCAGCTTAATCGTTGAGGGGAGTAGTGAGCAGTTCTTC,CASSLIVEGSSEQFF
.,few,TRBJ1-5,TRBV30,TGTGCCTGGAGTGTGGGGGGGGCTAATCAGCCCCAGCATTTT,CAWSVGGANQPQHF
.,.,TRBJ1-2,TRBV7-2,TGTGCCAGCAGCTTAAATCCCCGACAGGTCGACTATGGCTACACCTTC,CASSLNPRQVDYGYTF
.,.,TRBJ1-2,TRBV4-1,TGCGCCAGCAGCCAAGGTGGGACTGACTATGGCTACACCTTC,CASSQGGTDYGYTF
.,.,TRBJ2-5,TRBV7-9,TGTGCCAGCAGCTCCCCTGGGGGGACCCAGTACTTC,CASSSPGGTQYF
.,.,TRBJ2-1,TRBV6-6,TGTGCCAGCAGTTACTCGATGGGTCTTGAGCAGTTCTTC,CASSYSMGLEQFF
.,.,TRBJ2-2,TRBV27,TGTGCCAGCACCCCCGGGTGGAAGGACACCGGGGAGCTGTTTTTT,CASTPGWKDTGELFF
TRBD2,.,TRBJ2-7,TRBV19,TGTGCCAGTAGTATCCTAGCGGGTGAGCAGTACTTC,CASSILAGEQYF
.,few,TRBJ2-7,TRBV4-3,TGCGCCAGCAGCCAAGCCCGGGGCTTCTCCTACGAGCAGTACTTC,CASSQARGFSYEQYF
TRBD2,.,TRBJ2-7,TRBV28,TGTGCCAGCACCCCTCCTACTAGCGGGAGCTACGAGCAGTACTTC,CASTPPTSGSYEQYF
.,.,TRBJ2-2,TRBV4-1,TGCGCCAGCAGCCTTTTGATGGGGGAGCTGTTTTTT,CASSLLMGELFF
.,.,TRBJ2-2,TRBV2,TGTGCCAGCAGGGACCATCCAGGGGGCGGGAGCACCGGGGAGCTGTTTTTT,CASRDHPGGGSTGELFF
.,.,TRBJ2-5,TRBV7-2,TGTGCCAGCAGCTTAGGGGCGGGGTACCAAGAGACCCAGTACTTC,CASSLGAGYQETQYF
.,.,TRBJ2-3,TRBV11-2,TGTGCCAGCAGCCTCGGGACTTCACGAGTCGTGGATACGCAGTATTTT,CASSLGTSRVVDTQYF
.,.,TRBJ1-2,TRBV20-1,TGCAGTGCCCCGCGGGATTTTGGCTACACCTTC,CSAPRDFGYTF